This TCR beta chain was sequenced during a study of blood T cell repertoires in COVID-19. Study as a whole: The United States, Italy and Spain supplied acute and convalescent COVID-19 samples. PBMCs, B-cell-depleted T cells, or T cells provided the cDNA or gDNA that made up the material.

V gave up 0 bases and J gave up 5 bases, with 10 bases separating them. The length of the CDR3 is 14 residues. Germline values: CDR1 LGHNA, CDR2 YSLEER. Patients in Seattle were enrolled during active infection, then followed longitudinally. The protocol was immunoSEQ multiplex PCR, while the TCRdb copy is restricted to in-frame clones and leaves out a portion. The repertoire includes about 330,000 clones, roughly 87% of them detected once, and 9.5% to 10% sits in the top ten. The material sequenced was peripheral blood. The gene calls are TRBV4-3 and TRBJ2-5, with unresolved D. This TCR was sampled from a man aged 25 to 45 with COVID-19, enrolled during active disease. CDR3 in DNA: TGCGCCAGCAGCCAAGAAGGTACCGGGGAGACCCAGTACTTC. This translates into CASSQEGTGETQYF.